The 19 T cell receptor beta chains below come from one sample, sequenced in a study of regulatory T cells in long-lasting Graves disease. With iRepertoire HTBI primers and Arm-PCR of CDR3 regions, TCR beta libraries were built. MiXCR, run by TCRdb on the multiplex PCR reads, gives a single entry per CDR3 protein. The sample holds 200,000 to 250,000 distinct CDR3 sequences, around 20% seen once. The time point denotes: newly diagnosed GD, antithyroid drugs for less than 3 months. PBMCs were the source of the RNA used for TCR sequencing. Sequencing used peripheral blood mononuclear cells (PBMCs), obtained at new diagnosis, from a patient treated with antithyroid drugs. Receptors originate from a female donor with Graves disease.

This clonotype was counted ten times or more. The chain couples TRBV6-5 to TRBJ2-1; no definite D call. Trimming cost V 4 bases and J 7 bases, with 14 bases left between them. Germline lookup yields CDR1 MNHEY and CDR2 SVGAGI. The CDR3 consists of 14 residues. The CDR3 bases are TGTGCCAGCAGTTCCCCCAACCCCCCTAATGAGCAGTTCTTC. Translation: CASSSPNPPNEQFF.

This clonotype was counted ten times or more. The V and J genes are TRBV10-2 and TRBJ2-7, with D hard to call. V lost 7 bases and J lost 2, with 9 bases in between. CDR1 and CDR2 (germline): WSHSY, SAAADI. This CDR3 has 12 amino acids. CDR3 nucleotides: TGCGCCAGCATCTCCACAACCTACGAGCAGTACTTC. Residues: CASISTTYEQYF.

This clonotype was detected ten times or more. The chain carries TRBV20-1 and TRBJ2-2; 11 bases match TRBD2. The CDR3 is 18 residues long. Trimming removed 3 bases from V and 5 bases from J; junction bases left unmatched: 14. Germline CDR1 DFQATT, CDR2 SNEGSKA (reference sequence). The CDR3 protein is CSASSTGTSGLETGELFF. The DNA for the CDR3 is TGCAGTGCTAGTAGCACCGGGACTAGCGGCTTAGAGACCGGGGAGCTGTTTTTT.

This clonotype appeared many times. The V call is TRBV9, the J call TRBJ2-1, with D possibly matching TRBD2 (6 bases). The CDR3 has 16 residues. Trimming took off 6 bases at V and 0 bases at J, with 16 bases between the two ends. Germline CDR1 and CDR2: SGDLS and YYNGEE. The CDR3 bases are TGTGCCAGCACCCTCATGGAGGGGAGCTCCTACAATGAGCAGTTCTTC. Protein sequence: CASTLMEGSSYNEQFF.

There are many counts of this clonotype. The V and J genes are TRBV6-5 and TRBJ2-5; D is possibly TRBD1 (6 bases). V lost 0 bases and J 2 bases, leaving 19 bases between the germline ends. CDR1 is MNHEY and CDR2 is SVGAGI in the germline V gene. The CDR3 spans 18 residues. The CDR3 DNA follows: TGTGCCAGCAGTTACTCGAGGGGGAGTAAGAGGGGACAAGAGACCCAGTACTTC. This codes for CASSYSRGSKRGQETQYF.

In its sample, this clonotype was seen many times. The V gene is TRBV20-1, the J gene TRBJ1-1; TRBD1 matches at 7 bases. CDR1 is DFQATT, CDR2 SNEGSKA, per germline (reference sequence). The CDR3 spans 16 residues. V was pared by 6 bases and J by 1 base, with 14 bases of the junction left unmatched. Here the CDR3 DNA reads TGCAGTGCCCTAGGGACAGTCCCGGGGGGGAACACTGAAGCTTTCTTT. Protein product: CSALGTVPGGNTEAFF.

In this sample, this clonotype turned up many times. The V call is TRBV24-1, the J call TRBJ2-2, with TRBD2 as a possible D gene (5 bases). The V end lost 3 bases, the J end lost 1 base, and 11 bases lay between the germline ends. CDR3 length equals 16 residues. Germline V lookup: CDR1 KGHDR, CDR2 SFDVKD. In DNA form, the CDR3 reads TGTGCCACCAGTGATACCGGACGGGAGAACACCGGGGAGCTGTTTTTT. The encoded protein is CATSDTGRENTGELFF.

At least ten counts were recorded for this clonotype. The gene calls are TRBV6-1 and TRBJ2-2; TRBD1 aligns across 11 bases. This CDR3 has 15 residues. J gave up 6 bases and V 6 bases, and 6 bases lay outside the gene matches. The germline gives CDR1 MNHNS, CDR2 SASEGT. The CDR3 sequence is CASRTGTGGSGELFF. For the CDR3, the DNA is TGTGCCAGCAGAACCGGGACAGGGGGTTCCGGGGAGCTGTTTTTT.

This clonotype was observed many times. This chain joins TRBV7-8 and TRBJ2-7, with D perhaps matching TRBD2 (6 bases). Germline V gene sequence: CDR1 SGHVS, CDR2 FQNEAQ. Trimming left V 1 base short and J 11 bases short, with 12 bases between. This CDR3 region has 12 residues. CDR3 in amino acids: CASSLGTGEEYF. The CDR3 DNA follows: TGTGCCAGCAGCTTAGGGACCGGGGAGGAGTACTTC.

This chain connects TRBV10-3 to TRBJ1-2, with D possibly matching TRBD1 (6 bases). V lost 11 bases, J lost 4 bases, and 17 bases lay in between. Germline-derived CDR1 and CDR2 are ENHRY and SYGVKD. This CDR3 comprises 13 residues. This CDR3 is CAVRTDRGYGYTF. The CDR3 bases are TGTGCCGTAAGGACAGACAGAGGCTATGGCTACACCTTC.

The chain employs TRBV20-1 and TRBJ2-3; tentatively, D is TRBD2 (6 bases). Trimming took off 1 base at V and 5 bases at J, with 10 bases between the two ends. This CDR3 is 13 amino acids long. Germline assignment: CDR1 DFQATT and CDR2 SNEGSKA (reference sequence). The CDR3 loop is CSARVRRVDTQYF. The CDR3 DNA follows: TGCAGTGCTAGAGTTAGGAGGGTAGATACGCAGTATTTT.

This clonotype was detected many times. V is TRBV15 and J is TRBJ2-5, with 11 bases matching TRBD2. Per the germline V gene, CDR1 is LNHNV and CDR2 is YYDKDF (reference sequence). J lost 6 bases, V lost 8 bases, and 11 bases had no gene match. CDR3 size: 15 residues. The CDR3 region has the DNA TGTGCCACCCGAACCCTAGCGGGGGGAGGGAAGACCCAGTACTTC. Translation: CATRTLAGGGKTQYF. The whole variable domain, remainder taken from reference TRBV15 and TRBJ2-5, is DAMVIQNPRYQVTQFGKPVTLSCSQTLNHNVMYWYQQKSSQAPKLLFHYYDKDFNNEADTPDNFQSRRPNTSFCFLDIRSPGLGDTAMYLCATRTLAGGGKTQYFGPGTRLLVL.

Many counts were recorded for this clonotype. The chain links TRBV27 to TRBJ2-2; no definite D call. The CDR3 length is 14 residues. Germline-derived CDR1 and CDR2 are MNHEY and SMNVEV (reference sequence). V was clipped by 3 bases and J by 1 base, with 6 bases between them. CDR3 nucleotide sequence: TGTGCCAGCAGTTTCGAAGTGAACACCGGGGAGCTGTTTTTT. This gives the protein CASSFEVNTGELFF.

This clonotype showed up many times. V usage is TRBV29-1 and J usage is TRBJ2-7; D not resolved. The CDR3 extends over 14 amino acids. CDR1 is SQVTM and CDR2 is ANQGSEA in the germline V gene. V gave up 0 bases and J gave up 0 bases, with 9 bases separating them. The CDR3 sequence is CSVEDYPSSYEQYF. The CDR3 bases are TGCAGCGTTGAAGACTACCCAAGCTCCTACGAGCAGTACTTC.

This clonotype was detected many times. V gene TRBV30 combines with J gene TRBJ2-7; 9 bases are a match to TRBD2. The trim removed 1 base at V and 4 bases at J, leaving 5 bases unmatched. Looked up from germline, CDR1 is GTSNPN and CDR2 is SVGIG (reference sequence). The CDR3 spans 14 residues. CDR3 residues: CAWSAASGTYEQYF. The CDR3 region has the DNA TGTGCCTGGAGTGCGGCTAGCGGGACGTACGAGCAGTACTTC.

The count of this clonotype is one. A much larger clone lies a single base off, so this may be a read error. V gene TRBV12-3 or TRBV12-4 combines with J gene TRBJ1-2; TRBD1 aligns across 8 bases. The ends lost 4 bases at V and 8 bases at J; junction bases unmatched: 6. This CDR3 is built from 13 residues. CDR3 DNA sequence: TGTGCCAGCAGTTCGGGACAGGCAGAAGGCTACACCTTC. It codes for CASSSGQAEGYTF.

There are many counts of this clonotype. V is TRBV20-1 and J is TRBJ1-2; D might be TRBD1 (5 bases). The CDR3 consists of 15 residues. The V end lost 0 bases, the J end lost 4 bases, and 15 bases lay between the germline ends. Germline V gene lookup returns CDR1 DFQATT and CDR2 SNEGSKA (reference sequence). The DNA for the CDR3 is TGCAGTGCTAGAGATCTGGGCAGGGCGGCCTATGGCTACACCTTC. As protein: CSARDLGRAAYGYTF.

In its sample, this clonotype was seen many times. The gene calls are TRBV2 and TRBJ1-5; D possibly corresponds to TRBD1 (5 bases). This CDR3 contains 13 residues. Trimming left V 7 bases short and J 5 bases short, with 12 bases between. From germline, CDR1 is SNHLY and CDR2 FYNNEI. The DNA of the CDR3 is TGTGCCAGCATGGAGGGACCCCATCAGCCCCAGCATTTT. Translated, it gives CASMEGPHQPQHF. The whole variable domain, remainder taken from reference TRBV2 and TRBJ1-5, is EPEVTQTPSHQVTQMGQEVILRCVPISNHLYFYWYRQILGQKVEFLVSFYNNEISEKSEIFDDQFSVERPDGSNFTLKIRSTKLEDSAMYFCASMEGPHQPQHFGDGTRLSIL.

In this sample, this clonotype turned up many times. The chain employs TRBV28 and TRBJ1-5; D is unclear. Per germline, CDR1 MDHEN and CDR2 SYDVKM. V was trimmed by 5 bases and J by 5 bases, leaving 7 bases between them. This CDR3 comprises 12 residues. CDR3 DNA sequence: TGTGCCAGCAGTCTCCAGTATCAGCCCCAGCATTTT. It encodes CASSLQYQPQHF.